A single sample gave rise to the 19 T cell receptor beta chains below, sequenced in a study of human T cells and chemical hapten exposure. Regarding time point: patch test 1, 2 weeks after DPC sensitization. Stated treatment: therapeutic diphenylcyclopropenone sensitization with weekly scalp DPC. Using its own MiXCR run on the RACE reads, TCRdb lists one record per CDR3 protein. The table has some 180,000 distinct CDR3 sequences, more than 20% seen once. This specimen was whole blood, taken in connection with sensitization to the hapten diphenylcyclopropenone (DPC). Receptor source: a woman aged 45-65 years with alopecia areata. Some clones in this sample may be carry-over from other donors' samples.

This clonotype turned up a few times. The J gene is TRBJ2-7, the V gene TRBV20-1, with 8 nucleotides matching TRBD2. The trim removed 0 bases at V and 2 bases at J, leaving 6 bases unmatched. Germline CDR1 reads DFQATT; CDR2 reads SNEGSKA (reference sequence). The length of the CDR3 is 15 residues. DNA of the CDR3: TGCAGTGCTAGAGACCCAGCGGGAGAAACCTACGAGCAGTACTTC. Amino acid sequence: CSARDPAGETYEQYF.

This clonotype was recorded at least ten times. The rearrangement joins TRBV3-1 to TRBJ1-1; D is uncertain. The CDR3 covers 13 residues. Trimming took off 1 base at V and 1 base at J, with 4 bases between the two ends. CDR1 is LGHDT, CDR2 YNNKEL, per germline (reference sequence). CDR3 bases: TGTGCCAGCAGCCAAGGACGGAACACTGAAGCTTTCTTT. This gives the protein CASSQGRNTEAFF.

The chain recombines TRBV7-9 with TRBJ1-1; D not resolved. There are 14 residues in the CDR3. Deletions cut 4 bases from V and 6 bases from J, with 15 bases between. Germline loops: CDR1 SEHNR, CDR2 FQNEAQ (reference sequence). The CDR3 DNA is TGTGCCAGCAGCTCTGGTCCTAGGGTGGCTGAAGCTTTCTTT. It is translated as CASSSGPRVAEAFF. Filled out from reference TRBV7-9 and TRBJ1-1, the complete variable domain reads DTGVSQNPRHKITKRGQNVTFRCDPISEHNRLYWYRQTLGQGPEFLTYFQNEAQLEKSRLLSDRFSAERPKGSFSTLEIQRTEQGDSAMYLCASSSGPRVAEAFFGQGTRLTVV.

In this sample, this clonotype turned up many times. The gene calls are TRBV7-9 and TRBJ1-5, with D maybe TRBD1 (6 bases). There are 16 residues in the CDR3. Germline lookup yields CDR1 SEHNR and CDR2 FQNEAQ (reference sequence). The V end was cut by 5 bases, the J end by 1 base, with 15 bases between. Here the CDR3 DNA reads TGTGCCAGCAGCCGGGAAGTCCAGGGGAGCAATCAGCCCCAGCATTTT. Encoded protein: CASSREVQGSNQPQHF.

The gene calls are TRBV12-3 or TRBV12-4 and TRBJ1-2, with D possibly being TRBD1 (5 bases). The CDR3 totals 11 residues. Trimming shortened V by 3 bases and J by 7 bases, and 6 bases separated the two germline ends. The CDR3 loop reads CASSFGAGYTF. In nucleotides, the CDR3 is TGTGCCAGCAGTTTCGGGGCTGGCTACACCTTC.

The gene calls are TRBV19 and TRBJ2-1, with TRBD2 matching 14 bases. The CDR3 is 18 residues long. V lost 5 bases and J lost 7; bases outside the gene matches: 13. CDR1 and CDR2 from the germline V gene are LNHDA and SQIVND (reference sequence). The CDR3 DNA sequence: TGTGCCAGTAGTCTGGGGACTAGCGGGAGATTTGTACAAAATGAGCAGTTCTTC. This translates into CASSLGTSGRFVQNEQFF. Full variable domain (missing parts from reference TRBV19 and TRBJ2-1): DGGITQSPKYLFRKEGQNVTLSCEQNLNHDAMYWYRQDPGQGLRLIYYSQIVNDFQKGDIAEGYSVSREKKESFPLTVTSAQKNPTAFYLCASSLGTSGRFVQNEQFFGPGTRLTVL.

The CDR3 DNA reads as TGCGCCAGCAGAGCGGGACAGCTAACAGATACGCAGTATTTT. Translating gives CASRAGQLTDTQYF. This sequence joins TRBV5-1 and TRBJ2-3; D assignment may be TRBD1 or TRBD2 (7 bases each). The germline V and J ends were trimmed by 5 bases and 3 bases, with 13 bases remaining between them. Germline CDR1 reads SGHRS; CDR2 reads YFSETQ. This CDR3 has 14 amino acids.

The chain combines TRBV14 with TRBJ2-5; no clear D. Germline-derived CDR1 and CDR2 are SGHDN and FVKESK. This CDR3 contains 13 residues. V gave up 3 bases and J gave up 2 bases, with 7 bases separating them. DNA for the CDR3: TGTGCCAGCAGCCACATGGGACAAGAGACCCAGTACTTC. Amino acids: CASSHMGQETQYF.

The rearrangement links TRBV20-1 to TRBJ2-1; 12 nucleotides line up with TRBD2. The CDR3 totals 13 residues. With V trimmed by 7 bases and J by 6 bases, 4 bases remained unmatched. CDR1 and CDR2 from the germline V gene are DFQATT and SNEGSKA (reference sequence). The DNA for the CDR3 is TGCAGTGGGGAGACTAGCGGGAGCAATGAGCAGTTCTTC. Protein product: CSGETSGSNEQFF.

This clonotype came up a few times. V gene TRBV7-9 combines with J gene TRBJ1-6, with a weak D call TRBD1 (5 bases). The germline V and J ends were trimmed by 4 bases and 7 bases, with 8 bases remaining between them. This CDR3 spans 13 amino acids. CDR1 is SEHNR, CDR2 FQNEAQ, per germline (reference sequence). DNA for the CDR3: TGTGCCAGCAGCTGGGGGGGGAATTCACCCCTCCACTTT. It specifies CASSWGGNSPLHF.

The V and J genes are TRBV20-1 and TRBJ2-1; 11 bases align to TRBD2. Germline assignment: CDR1 DFQATT and CDR2 SNEGSKA (reference sequence). This CDR3 is 15 amino acids long. The junction had 4 bases not matched to a gene; V was cut back by 0 bases and J by 6 bases. The CDR3 spells CSARDRTSGFNEQFF. The CDR3 DNA sequence: TGCAGTGCTAGAGACAGGACTAGCGGGTTCAATGAGCAGTTCTTC.

The chain recombines TRBV5-1 with TRBJ2-3; 11 bases are a match to TRBD2. In germline, CDR1 is SGHRS, CDR2 YFSETQ. J was trimmed by 3 bases and V by 0 bases; bases with no gene match: 6. This CDR3 region has 17 residues. CDR3 amino acids: CASSLGLAGGKTDTQYF. The CDR3 region has the DNA TGCGCCAGCAGCTTGGGGCTAGCGGGAGGAAAAACAGATACGCAGTATTTT. The complete variable domain, with remaining parts taken from reference TRBV5-1 and TRBJ2-3, reads KAGVTQTPRYLIKTRGQQVTLSCSPISGHRSVSWYQQTPGQGLQFLFEYFSETQRNKGNFPGRFSGRQFSNSRSEMNVSTLELGDSALYLCASSLGLAGGKTDTQYFGPGTRLTVL.

The CDR3 spells CASSLEVNQETQYF. In DNA form, the CDR3 reads TGCGCCAGCAGCTTGGAAGTCAACCAAGAGACCCAGTACTTC. This rearrangement joins TRBV5-1 to TRBJ2-5, with D unclear. Trimming took off 0 bases at V and 0 bases at J, with 6 bases between the two ends. This CDR3 contains 14 residues. Germline lookup yields CDR1 SGHRS and CDR2 YFSETQ.

The sample holds a few counts of this clonotype. V gene TRBV2 combines with J gene TRBJ2-7; no clear D. Germline CDR1 SNHLY, CDR2 FYNNEI. The CDR3 totals 11 residues. Trimming shortened V by 6 bases and J by 7 bases, and 10 bases separated the two germline ends. The DNA of the CDR3 is TGTGCCAGCAGCATTTCCTTTGAGCAGTACTTC. Residues: CASSISFEQYF.

This clonotype has more than one count but fewer than ten. The chain employs TRBV10-2 and TRBJ2-1; the D gene is possibly TRBD2 (6 bases). This CDR3 contains 13 residues. Germline V gene sequence: CDR1 WSHSY, CDR2 SAAADI. V was cut by 7 bases and J by 6 bases, with 13 bases left in between. The CDR3 DNA sequence: TGCGCCAGCAATTTGCGAGCGGGCAATGAGCAGTTCTTC. The encoded protein is CASNLRAGNEQFF.

The rearrangement uses TRBV3-1 and TRBJ2-7; 7 bases fit TRBD2. The CDR3 has 13 residues. With 3 bases clipped from V and 2 bases from J, the junction kept 1 base outside the gene matches. Germline assignment: CDR1 LGHDT and CDR2 YNNKEL (reference sequence). The CDR3 sequence: CASSQGGAYEQYF. The CDR3 DNA reads TGTGCCAGCAGCCAGGGAGGGGCCTACGAGCAGTACTTC.

The chain links TRBV19 to TRBJ2-1; 11 bases are a match to TRBD2. The junction had 4 bases not matched to a gene; V was cut back by 6 bases and J by 3 bases. Germline CDR1 reads LNHDA; CDR2 reads SQIVND (reference sequence). The CDR3 extends over 15 amino acids. The CDR3, as DNA: TGTGCCAGTAGCAAACTAGCGGGAGTCTACAATGAGCAGTTCTTC. It specifies CASSKLAGVYNEQFF.

The CDR3 DNA follows: TGTGCCAGCAGCCAGGGGATGGACAGCCGAAGAGAGCAGTACTTC. Translation: CASSQGMDSRREQYF. The chain recombines TRBV3-1 with TRBJ2-7; D is perhaps TRBD1 (6 bases). There are 15 residues in the CDR3. The V and J ends lost 3 bases and 7 bases respectively, with 19 bases between them. The germline CDR1 and CDR2 sequences are LGHDT and YNNKEL (reference sequence).

This clonotype has only a few counts. The chain uses TRBV12-3 or TRBV12-4 and TRBJ1-2; perhaps TRBD1 as D (6 bases). The CDR3 is 13 amino acids. Trimming pared 4 bases from V and 7 bases from J, leaving 13 bases between. CDR3 loop: CASSSNRVGGYTF. The CDR3 DNA reads as TGTGCCAGCAGTTCCAACAGGGTGGGTGGCTACACCTTC.